This T cell receptor beta chain originates from a study of persistence of HIV-infected CD4 T cells. For the study at large: Donors had been on suppressive ART for a median of approximately eight years. Findings of the study overall: Antigen-responding cells were enriched for degenerate expanded CDR3beta sequences. Proviral oligoclonality tracked with TCR oligoclonality within the same sorted cells.

Trimming removed 1 base at V and 13 bases at J, with 18 bases between. Per germline, CDR1 SGHRS and CDR2 YFSETQ. This CDR3 region has 15 residues. A word on this clone: Its matching antigen is unknown.

The libraries were made with immunoSEQ version 4 in survey mode. Sequenced by immunoSEQ multiplex PCR; TCRdb stores in-frame clones only, minus some. The sample yields 25,000 to 30,000 clones, roughly four fifths seen once. The stimulus was lysate of CMV-infected fibroblasts, around 11 ug/mL. Sorted nonresponding memory CD4+ T cells were CD40L-negative, CD69-negative, CD45RO-high. These HIV-1-infected adults initiated suppressive ART in chronic infection. Here the sequenced sample was CD4+ T cells sorted from PBMCs after roughly 18-hour stimulation, taken from a patient who received antiretroviral therapy. The TCR sequence derives from an adult man with HIV who was CMV-seropositive. The genes are TRBV5-1 and TRBJ1-6, with D maybe TRBD1 (5 bases). The CDR3 protein is CASSLWGRIPGPLHF. CDR3 in DNA: TGCGCCAGCAGCTTGTGGGGACGGATCCCTGGGCCCCTCCACTTT.